This T cell receptor (beta chain) was sequenced during a study of T cell responses to AZD1222 COVID-19 vaccine. General study findings and limits: Donors, mostly white British, included more females; clonal diversity was possibly underestimated. Researchers took repertoire samples only after the peak T cell response had come. Rises in breadth and depth of Spike-specific TCRs came after two AZD1222 doses.

As for this clone: Its matching antigen is unknown.

Profiled with immunoSEQ multiplex PCR; TCRdb holds only in-frame clones, not every one. The data contain over 120,000 clones, roughly 86% of them singletons. This sequence originates from an adult who received the MenACWY meningococcal vaccine as a control. The sequenced sample was peripheral blood, obtained 28 days after the second dose of the MenACWY control vaccine.

DNA for the CDR3: TGCGCCAGCAGCTTGGTTCAAGGGGGGTCCGAGACCCAGTACTTC. This codes for CASSLVQGGSETQYF. The V call is TRBV5-1, the J call TRBJ2-5, with D perhaps TRBD1 or TRBD2 (6 bases each). The CDR3 extends over 15 amino acids. Looked up from germline, CDR1 is SGHRS and CDR2 is YFSETQ. Trimming removed 0 bases at V and 5 bases at J, with 14 bases between.